The present T cell receptor (beta chain) was sequenced within a study of cytomegalovirus exposure and HLA in healthy donors. Whole-study context: Clustering assigned about four fifths of the roughly 400 genotyped donors to the Caucasian-associated ancestry cluster.

Overall study results and limits: One variant, a missense change in DCLRE1C, was linked in a later analysis to TCR beta V- and J-gene trimming. Reports showed the classifier diagnosing cytomegalovirus status with high specificity and sensitivity.

Turning to this clone: What it binds is unknown.

Donors showed nominal health when sampled, although they likely had unrecorded immune exposures. The PCR was carried out with 60 Vbeta primers and 13 Jbeta primers. Measured with immunoSEQ multiplex PCR; TCRdb has only the in-frame clones, and not every one. This table has some 120,000 clones, 79% appearing once. This CDR3 has 12 amino acids. J lost 2 bases, V lost 11 bases, and 3 bases had no gene match. Germline-derived CDR1 and CDR2 are MNHEY and SMNVEV (reference sequence). V is TRBV27 and J is TRBJ1-1, with TRBD1 identical over 9 bases. The sequencing sample was made of PBMCs. The receptor was isolated from a man aged 18 to 30 in good health and CMV-seronegative. The chain's CDR3 is CAGDRANTEAFF. In DNA form, the CDR3 reads TGTGCCGGGGACAGGGCAAACACTGAAGCTTTCTTT.